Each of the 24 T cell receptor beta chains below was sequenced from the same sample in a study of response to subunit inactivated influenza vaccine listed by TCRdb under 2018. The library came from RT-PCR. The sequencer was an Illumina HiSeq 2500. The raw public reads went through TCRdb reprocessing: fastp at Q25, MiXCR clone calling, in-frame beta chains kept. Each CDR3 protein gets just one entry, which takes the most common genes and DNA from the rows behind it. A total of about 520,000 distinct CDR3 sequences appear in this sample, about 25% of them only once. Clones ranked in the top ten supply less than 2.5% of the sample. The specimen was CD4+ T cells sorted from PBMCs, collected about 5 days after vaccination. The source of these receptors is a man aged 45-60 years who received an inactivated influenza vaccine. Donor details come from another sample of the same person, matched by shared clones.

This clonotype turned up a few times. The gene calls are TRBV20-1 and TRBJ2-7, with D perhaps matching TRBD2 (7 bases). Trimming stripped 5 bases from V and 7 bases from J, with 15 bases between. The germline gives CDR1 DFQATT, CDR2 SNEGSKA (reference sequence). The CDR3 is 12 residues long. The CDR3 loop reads CSAWEGVAEQYF. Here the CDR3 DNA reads TGCAGTGCTTGGGAGGGGGTGGCTGAGCAGTACTTC.

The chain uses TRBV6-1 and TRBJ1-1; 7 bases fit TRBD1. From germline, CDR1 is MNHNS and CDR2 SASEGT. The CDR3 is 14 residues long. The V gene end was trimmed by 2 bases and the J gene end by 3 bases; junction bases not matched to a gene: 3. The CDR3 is CASSETRGDTEAFF. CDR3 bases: TGTGCCAGCAGTGAAACCAGGGGGGACACTGAAGCTTTCTTT.

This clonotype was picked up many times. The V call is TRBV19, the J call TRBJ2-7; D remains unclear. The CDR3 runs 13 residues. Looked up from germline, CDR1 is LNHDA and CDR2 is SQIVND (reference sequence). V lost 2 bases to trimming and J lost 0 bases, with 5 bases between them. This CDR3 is CASSIQDSYEQYF. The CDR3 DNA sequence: TGTGCCAGTAGTATACAGGACTCCTACGAGCAGTACTTC.

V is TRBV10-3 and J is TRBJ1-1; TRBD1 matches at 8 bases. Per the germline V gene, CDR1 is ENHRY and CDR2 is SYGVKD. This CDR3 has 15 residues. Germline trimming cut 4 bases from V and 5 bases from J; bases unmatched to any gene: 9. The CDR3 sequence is CAISGSRGRGTEAFF. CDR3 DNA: TGTGCCATCAGTGGAAGCAGGGGGCGCGGGACTGAAGCTTTCTTT.

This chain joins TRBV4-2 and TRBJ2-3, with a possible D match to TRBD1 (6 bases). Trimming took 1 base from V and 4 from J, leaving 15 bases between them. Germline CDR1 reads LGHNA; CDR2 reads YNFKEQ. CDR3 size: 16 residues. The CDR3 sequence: CASSQVGQGMADTQYF. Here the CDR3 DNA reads TGTGCCAGCAGCCAAGTGGGGCAGGGGATGGCAGATACGCAGTATTTT.

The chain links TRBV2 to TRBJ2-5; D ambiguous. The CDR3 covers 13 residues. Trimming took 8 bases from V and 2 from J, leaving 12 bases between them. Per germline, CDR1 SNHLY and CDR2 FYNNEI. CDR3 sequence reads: CASGPRRQETQYF. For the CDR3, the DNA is TGTGCCAGCGGCCCGCGGCGGCAAGAGACCCAGTACTTC.

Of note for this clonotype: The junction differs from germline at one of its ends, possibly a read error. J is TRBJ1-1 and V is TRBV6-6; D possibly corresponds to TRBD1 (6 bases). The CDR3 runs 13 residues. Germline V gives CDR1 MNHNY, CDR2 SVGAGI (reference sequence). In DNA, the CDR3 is TGTGCCAGCACCAAAACAGGGAACTCTGAAGCTTTCTTT. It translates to CASTKTGNSEAFF.

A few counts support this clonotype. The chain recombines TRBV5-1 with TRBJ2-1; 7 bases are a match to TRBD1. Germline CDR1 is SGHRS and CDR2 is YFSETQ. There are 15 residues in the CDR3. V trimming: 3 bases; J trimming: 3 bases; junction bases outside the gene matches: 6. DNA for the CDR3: TGCGCCAGCAGCTGGGGACAGAACCACTACAATGAGCAGTTCTTC. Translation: CASSWGQNHYNEQFF.

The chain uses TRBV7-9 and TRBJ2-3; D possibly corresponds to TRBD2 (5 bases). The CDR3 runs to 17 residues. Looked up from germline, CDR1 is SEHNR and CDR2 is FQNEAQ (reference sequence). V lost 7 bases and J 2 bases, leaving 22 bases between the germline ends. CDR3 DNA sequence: TGTGCCAGCAACCTGGGAGTGGCTAGATCGGTCACAGATACGCAGTATTTT. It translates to CASNLGVARSVTDTQYF.

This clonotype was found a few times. CDR3 in amino acids: CAISERERTDTQYF. In nucleotides, the CDR3 is TGTGCCATCAGTGAGCGGGAGAGGACAGATACGCAGTATTTT. The chain uses TRBV10-3 and TRBJ2-3, with D tentatively TRBD2 (6 bases). The CDR3 sequence is 14 residues long. Trimming left V 2 bases short and J 3 bases short, with 9 bases between. Germline CDR1 and CDR2: ENHRY and SYGVKD.

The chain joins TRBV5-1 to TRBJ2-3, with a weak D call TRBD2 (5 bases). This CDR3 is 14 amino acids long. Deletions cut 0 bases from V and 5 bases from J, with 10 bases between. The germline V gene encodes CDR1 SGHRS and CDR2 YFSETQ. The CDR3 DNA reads TGCGCCAGCAGCTTGGGGAGGCGTGAAGATACGCAGTATTTT. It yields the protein CASSLGRREDTQYF.

CDR3 sequence: CASSYQSRLADNEQFF. CDR3 sequence (DNA): TGTGCCAGCAGTTACCAGAGTCGACTAGCGGACAATGAGCAGTTCTTC. V usage is TRBV6-5 and J usage is TRBJ2-1; 9 bases fit TRBD2. Germline CDR1 and CDR2: MNHEY and SVGAGI. CDR3 length: 16 residues. Trimming at V came to 2 bases and at J to 5 bases, leaving 7 bases not matched to a gene.

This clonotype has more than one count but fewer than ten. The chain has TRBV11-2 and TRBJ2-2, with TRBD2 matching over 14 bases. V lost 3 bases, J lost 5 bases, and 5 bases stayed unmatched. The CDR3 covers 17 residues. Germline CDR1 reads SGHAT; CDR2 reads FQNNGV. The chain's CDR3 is CASSFPTSGRGTGELFF. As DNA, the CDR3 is TGTGCCAGCAGCTTTCCGACTAGCGGGAGGGGGACCGGGGAGCTGTTTTTT.

The CDR3, as DNA: TGTGCCAGACCCCCAAGCTCCTACAATGAGCAGTTCTTC. As protein: CARPPSSYNEQFF. The V and J genes are TRBV5-8 and TRBJ2-1; D call uncertain. From germline, CDR1 is SGHTS and CDR2 YDEGEE. CDR3 length equals 13 residues. The V end was cut by 8 bases, the J end by 0 bases, with 9 bases between.

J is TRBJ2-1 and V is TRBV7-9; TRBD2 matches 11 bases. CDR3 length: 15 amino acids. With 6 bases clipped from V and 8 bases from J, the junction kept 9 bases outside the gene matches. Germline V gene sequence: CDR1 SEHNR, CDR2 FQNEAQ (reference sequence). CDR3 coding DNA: TGTGCCAGCAGGACATTAGCGGGAGGGTCCCATGAGCAGTTCTTC. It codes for CASRTLAGGSHEQFF.

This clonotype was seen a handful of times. CDR3 nucleotide sequence: TGTGCCATCAGTGACGGCAGGGAATATGGCTACACCTTC. Translation: CAISDGREYGYTF. This chain uses TRBV10-3 with TRBJ1-2, with D perhaps TRBD1 (5 bases). V lost 3 bases, J lost 5 bases, and 10 bases lay in between. Germline values: CDR1 ENHRY, CDR2 SYGVKD. The CDR3 covers 13 residues.

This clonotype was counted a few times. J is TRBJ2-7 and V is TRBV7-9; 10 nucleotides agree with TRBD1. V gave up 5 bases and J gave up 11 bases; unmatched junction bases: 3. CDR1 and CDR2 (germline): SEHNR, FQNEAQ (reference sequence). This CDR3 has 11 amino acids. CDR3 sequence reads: CASSPGTGEYF. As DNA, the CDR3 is TGTGCCAGCAGCCCCGGGACAGGGGAGTACTTC.

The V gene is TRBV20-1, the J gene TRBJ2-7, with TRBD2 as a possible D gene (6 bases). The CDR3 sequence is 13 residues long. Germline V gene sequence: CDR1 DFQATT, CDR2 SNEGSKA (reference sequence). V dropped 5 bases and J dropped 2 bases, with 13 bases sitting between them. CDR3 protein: CSAGRRGTYEQYF. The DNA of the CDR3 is TGCAGTGCTGGGAGGCGGGGTACCTACGAGCAGTACTTC.

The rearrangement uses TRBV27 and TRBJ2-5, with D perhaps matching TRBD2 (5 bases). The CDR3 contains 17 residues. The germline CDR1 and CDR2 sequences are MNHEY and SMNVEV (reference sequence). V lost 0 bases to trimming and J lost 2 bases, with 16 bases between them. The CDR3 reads CASSLSGRRTGQETQYF. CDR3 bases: TGTGCCAGCAGTTTATCGGGTAGAAGAACGGGACAAGAGACCCAGTACTTC.

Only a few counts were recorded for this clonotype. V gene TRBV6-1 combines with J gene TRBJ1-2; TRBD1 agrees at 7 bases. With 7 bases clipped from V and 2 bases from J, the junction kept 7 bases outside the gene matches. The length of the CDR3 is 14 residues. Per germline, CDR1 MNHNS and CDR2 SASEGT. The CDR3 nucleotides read TGTGCCAGCAACGGACAGGCTCGAAACTATGGCTACACCTTC. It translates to CASNGQARNYGYTF.

CDR3 sequence reads: CASSLRTGAEAFF. The DNA of the CDR3 is TGTGCCAGCAGCTTAAGGACAGGGGCTGAAGCTTTCTTT. The V gene is TRBV7-8, the J gene TRBJ1-1; 9 bases are a match to TRBD1. Germline assignment: CDR1 SGHVS and CDR2 FQNEAQ. CDR3 size: 13 residues. After removal of 2 bases from V and 6 bases from J, the junction contained 1 base not matched to a gene.

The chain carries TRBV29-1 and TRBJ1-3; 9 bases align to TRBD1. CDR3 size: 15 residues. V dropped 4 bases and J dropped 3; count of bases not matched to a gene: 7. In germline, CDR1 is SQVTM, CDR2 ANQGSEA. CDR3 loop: CSVGLGQGIGNTIYF. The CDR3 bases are TGCAGCGTTGGCCTGGGACAGGGAATTGGAAACACCATATATTTT. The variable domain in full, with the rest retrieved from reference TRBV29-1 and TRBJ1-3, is SAVISQKPSRDICQRGTSLTIQCQVDSQVTMMFWYRQQPGQSLTLIATANQGSEATYESGFVIDKFPISRPNLTFSTLTVSNMSPEDSSIYLCSVGLGQGIGNTIYFGEGSWLTVV.

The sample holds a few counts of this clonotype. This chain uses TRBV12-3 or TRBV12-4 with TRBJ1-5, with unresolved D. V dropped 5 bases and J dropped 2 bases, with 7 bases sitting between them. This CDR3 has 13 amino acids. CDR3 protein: CASSPWGNQPQHF. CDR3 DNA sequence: TGTGCCAGCAGTCCTTGGGGCAATCAGCCCCAGCATTTT.

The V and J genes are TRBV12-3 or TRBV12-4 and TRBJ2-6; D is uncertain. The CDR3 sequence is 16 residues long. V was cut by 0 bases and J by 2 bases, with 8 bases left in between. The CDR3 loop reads CASSLAGWPGANVLTF. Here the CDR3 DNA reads TGTGCCAGCAGTTTAGCGGGGTGGCCTGGGGCCAACGTCCTGACTTTC.